This T cell receptor (beta chain) was sequenced in a study of early T cells in non-severe SARS-CoV-2 infection. The CDR3 runs to 11 residues. V shed 7 bases and J shed 10 bases, with 13 bases lying between them. This clonotype has at least ten counts. MiXCR was run by TCRdb on the 5' RACE reads, yielding one entry per CDR3 protein. The data contain about 39,000 distinct CDR3 sequences, approximately 6.9% of them seen just once; the ten biggest clones take up approximately 4.5%. The sequence was collected from an adult who was a healthcare worker with PCR-confirmed SARS-CoV-2 infection or an uninfected control (not recorded which). The sample consisted of whole blood. The chain joins TRBV12-3 or TRBV12-4 to TRBJ1-2; unclear D gene. DNA of the CDR3: TGTGCCAGCACGGTATCCGAGCTCTACACCTTC. Protein product: CASTVSELYTF.